What follows are 3 T cell receptor beta chains derived from one specimen sequenced in a study of T cell responses to AZD1222 COVID-19 vaccine. The data were produced by immunoSEQ multiplex PCR, yet TCRdb's version contains in-frame clones alone and is incomplete. The sample records some 180,000 clones, 85% to 95% being singletons. Sequenced material: peripheral blood, taken on day 0 of AZD1222 vaccination. Receptors originate from an adult in good health.

The V call is TRBV6-6, the J call TRBJ2-7; no clear D gene. Trimming took 6 bases from V and 4 from J, leaving 25 bases between them. The CDR3 is 17 residues long. CDR1 and CDR2 (germline): MNHNY, SVGAGI (reference sequence). The CDR3 here is CASSRLRARRNLYEQYF. CDR3 bases: TGTGCCAGCAGCCGACTCCGAGCAAGACGAAACTTGTACGAGCAGTACTTC.

This sequence joins TRBV7-6 and TRBJ2-5; D call uncertain. Germline V lookup: CDR1 SGHVS, CDR2 FNYEAQ. V shed 6 bases and J shed 0 bases, with 11 bases lying between them. The CDR3 has 14 amino acids. The CDR3 loop is CASSFDKYQETQYF. CDR3 nucleotide sequence: TGTGCCAGCAGTTTCGACAAGTACCAAGAGACCCAGTACTTC.

The V gene is TRBV6-5, the J gene TRBJ2-5; tentatively, D is TRBD1 (6 bases). Trimming removed 0 bases at V and 6 bases at J, with 11 bases between. The CDR3 extends over 14 amino acids. From germline, CDR1 is MNHEY and CDR2 SVGAGI. The CDR3 nucleotides read TGTGCCAGCAGTTACTCGAGGGGGTTTAAGACCCAGTACTTC. Its translation is CASSYSRGFKTQYF.